These 31 T cell receptor beta chains came from one sample sequenced in a study of response to subunit inactivated influenza vaccine. Via MiXCR, TCRdb re-called the RT-PCR reads, giving one row per CDR3 protein. The data hold about 800,000 distinct CDR3 sequences, with 20% to 25% observed a single time. The sample was PBMCs from blood, taken approximately 5 days after vaccination. The receptors stem from a man aged 45-65 years who received an inactivated influenza vaccine.

This clonotype turned up a few times. The J gene is TRBJ2-1, the V gene TRBV4-3; 7 nucleotides line up with TRBD1. This CDR3 spans 16 amino acids. The J segment lost 7 bases and the V segment lost 1 base, leaving 10 bases of the junction unmatched. Per germline, CDR1 LGHNA and CDR2 YSLEER. CDR3 coding DNA: TGCGCCAGCAGCCAAGCTCCAGGGGGTTATGGTAATGAGCAGTTCTTC. This sequence encodes CASSQAPGGYGNEQFF.

V usage is TRBV5-1 and J usage is TRBJ2-5; 9 bases are shared with TRBD2. The CDR3 sequence is 14 residues long. From germline, CDR1 is SGHRS and CDR2 YFSETQ. V shed 1 base, J shed 5 bases, and the junction held 3 bases outside the gene matches. CDR3 amino acids: CASSLSGGPETQYF. The CDR3, as DNA: TGCGCCAGCAGCTTGAGCGGGGGGCCCGAGACCCAGTACTTC.

In its sample, this clonotype was seen a few times. The V call is TRBV5-1, the J call TRBJ2-3, with TRBD1 matching 7 bases. The CDR3 runs to 14 residues. Trimming cost V 4 bases and J 9 bases; bases outside gene matches: 11. Germline-derived CDR1 and CDR2 are SGHRS and YFSETQ. The CDR3 region is CASSPSRGRRTQYF. CDR3 DNA: TGCGCCAGCAGCCCGAGCAGGGGGAGAAGAACGCAGTATTTT.

This clonotype was found many times. The V and J genes are TRBV7-9 and TRBJ1-1, with unresolved D. The CDR3 is 16 residues long. V was trimmed by 11 bases and J by 1 base, leaving 23 bases between them. In germline, CDR1 is SEHNR, CDR2 FQNEAQ (reference sequence). Here the CDR3 DNA reads TGTGCCTCCATTGCTTATATAGGTCAAAAGAACACTGAAGCTTTCTTT. Amino acid sequence: CASIAYIGQKNTEAFF.

This clonotype occurred a few times. The chain is built from TRBV18 and TRBJ1-4; D remains unclear. CDR1 and CDR2 from the germline V gene are KGHSH and LQKENI. Trimming stripped 4 bases from V and 7 bases from J, with 10 bases between. The CDR3 length is 13 residues. CDR3 protein: CASSRLPSEKLFF. Here the CDR3 DNA reads TGTGCCAGCTCACGTCTGCCTTCTGAAAAACTGTTTTTT.

This clonotype has only a few counts. This chain links TRBV20-1 with TRBJ2-1, with D maybe TRBD2 (5 bases). The V gene lost 3 bases and the J gene lost 0 bases, with 9 bases spanning the gap. This CDR3 spans 14 amino acids. Germline loops: CDR1 DFQATT, CDR2 SNEGSKA (reference sequence). The CDR3 DNA follows: TGCAGTGCTAGGGGCGGGCCCTCCTACAATGAGCAGTTCTTC. Translated, it gives CSARGGPSYNEQFF.

The V gene is TRBV7-9, the J gene TRBJ2-2; D possibly corresponds to TRBD2 (5 bases). The CDR3 spans 16 residues. Germline assignment: CDR1 SEHNR and CDR2 FQNEAQ (reference sequence). Trimming stripped 6 bases from V and 3 bases from J, with 17 bases between. The CDR3 is CASSPWVTADTGELFF. CDR3 nucleotide sequence: TGTGCCAGCAGTCCATGGGTAACAGCGGACACCGGGGAGCTGTTTTTT.

The V and J genes are TRBV7-9 and TRBJ2-3, with 7 bases identical to TRBD2. Germline loops: CDR1 SEHNR, CDR2 FQNEAQ (reference sequence). Germline trimming cut 5 bases from V and 4 bases from J; bases unmatched to any gene: 6. This CDR3 comprises 14 residues. The CDR3 loop reads CASSLSAGADTQYF. The CDR3 DNA sequence: TGTGCCAGCAGCCTTAGCGCGGGGGCAGATACGCAGTATTTT.

The chain recombines TRBV5-1 with TRBJ2-2; D might be TRBD1 or TRBD2, each matching 6 bases. V dropped 0 bases and J dropped 5 bases, with 11 bases sitting between them. CDR3 length: 15 residues. CDR1 and CDR2 from the germline V gene are SGHRS and YFSETQ. CDR3: CASSLVTGGTGELFF. DNA of the CDR3: TGCGCCAGCAGCTTGGTGACAGGAGGGACCGGGGAGCTGTTTTTT.

The genes are TRBV24-1 and TRBJ2-7; 7 bases fit TRBD1. CDR3 length equals 17 residues. Per the germline V gene, CDR1 is KGHDR and CDR2 is SFDVKD. V was pared by 4 bases and J by 0 bases, with 11 bases of the junction left unmatched. The CDR3 coding sequence is TGTGCCACCAGTGAACGACAGGGTTACCTTAGCTCCTACGAGCAGTACTTC. It yields the protein CATSERQGYLSSYEQYF.

The chain recombines TRBV28 with TRBJ2-7, with TRBD1 matching 9 bases. Germline V gives CDR1 MDHEN, CDR2 SYDVKM. Trimming took 5 bases from V and 3 from J; bases not matched to a gene: 20. This CDR3 contains 19 residues. The chain's CDR3 is CASSLPGTGNNAYNYEQYF. As DNA, the CDR3 is TGTGCCAGCAGTCTTCCGGGGACAGGGAATAACGCGTACAACTACGAGCAGTACTTC.

J is TRBJ2-7 and V is TRBV4-3; D call uncertain. The V gene's germline CDR1 is LGHNA and CDR2 YSLEER. The CDR3 loop spans 13 amino acids. With 8 bases removed from V and 0 bases from J, the gap between germline ends came to 11 bases. The CDR3 spells CASSPDLSYEQYF. DNA of the CDR3: TGCGCCAGCTCTCCGGACCTCTCCTACGAGCAGTACTTC.

This clonotype was seen only once. The chain recombines TRBV11-2 with TRBJ1-4, with D unclear. CDR1 SGHAT and CDR2 FQNNGV come from the germline V gene. Trimming removed 5 bases from V and 2 bases from J, with 12 bases in between. The CDR3 consists of 15 residues. CDR3 protein: CASSKSASTNEKLFF. DNA of the CDR3: TGTGCCAGCAGCAAATCAGCCTCTACTAATGAAAAACTGTTTTTT.

This clonotype was seen a handful of times. The chain has TRBV7-2 and TRBJ2-3, with D possibly TRBD2 on 5 matching bases. The V end lost 1 base, the J end lost 0 bases, and 11 bases lay between the germline ends. This CDR3 contains 16 residues. Germline-derived CDR1 and CDR2 are SGHTA and FQGNSA. In nucleotides, the CDR3 is TGTGCCAGCAGCTTAGGTTATGGGAGTAGCACAGATACGCAGTATTTT. Amino acid sequence: CASSLGYGSSTDTQYF.

The V gene is TRBV20-1, the J gene TRBJ1-5; D may be TRBD1 (5 bases). Trimming removed 0 bases at V and 3 bases at J, with 9 bases between. Per the germline V gene, CDR1 is DFQATT and CDR2 is SNEGSKA (reference sequence). The CDR3 consists of 14 residues. DNA for the CDR3: TGCAGTGCTAGAGAAGGGGCCCCCAATCAGCCCCAGCATTTT. This sequence encodes CSAREGAPNQPQHF.

The chain employs TRBV20-1 and TRBJ2-3; 7 nucleotides line up with TRBD1. V lost 0 bases, J lost 1 base, and 7 bases stayed unmatched. Germline V gene sequence: CDR1 DFQATT, CDR2 SNEGSKA (reference sequence). The CDR3 has 16 amino acids. The CDR3 nucleotides read TGCAGTGCTAGAGATTGGAAAGGGGGCGGCACAGATACGCAGTATTTT. It specifies CSARDWKGGGTDTQYF.

This clonotype has a count of ten or more. This chain uses TRBV12-3 or TRBV12-4 with TRBJ2-2; D might be TRBD1 or TRBD2, each matching 5 bases. Trimming shortened V by 7 bases and J by 4 bases, and 16 bases separated the two germline ends. The CDR3 is made up of 15 amino acids. CDR3 protein: CASINVGTGTGELFF. CDR3 bases: TGTGCCAGCATCAACGTAGGGACGGGCACCGGGGAGCTGTTTTTT.

This clonotype turned up a few times. V and J are TRBV15 and TRBJ2-7; D may be TRBD1 or TRBD2 (5 bases each). The germline gives CDR1 LNHNV, CDR2 YYDKDF (reference sequence). With 2 bases removed from V and 0 bases from J, the gap between germline ends came to 11 bases. This CDR3 is built from 15 residues. The CDR3 spells CATSRPHGGSYEQYF. The CDR3 DNA follows: TGTGCCACCAGCAGACCCCATGGGGGCTCCTACGAGCAGTACTTC.

The rearrangement links TRBV7-9 to TRBJ2-5, with TRBD2 matching 8 bases. The CDR3 is made up of 14 amino acids. The trim removed 5 bases at V and 3 bases at J, leaving 5 bases unmatched. Per germline, CDR1 SEHNR and CDR2 FQNEAQ (reference sequence). CDR3: CASSLGLVKETQYF. DNA of the CDR3: TGTGCCAGCAGCCTGGGACTAGTAAAAGAGACCCAGTACTTC.

This clonotype was observed at least ten times. This chain connects TRBV5-1 to TRBJ2-3, with D unresolved. CDR3 length: 13 amino acids. Trimming left V 0 bases short and J 5 bases short, with 7 bases between. Germline CDR1 SGHRS, CDR2 YFSETQ. The CDR3 protein is CASSLGVQDTQYF. The CDR3 region has the DNA TGCGCCAGCAGCTTGGGGGTTCAAGATACGCAGTATTTT.

This clonotype has just a few counts. The genes are TRBV7-3 and TRBJ2-3; the D gene could be TRBD1 or TRBD2 (5 bases each). Trimming pared 2 bases from V and 5 bases from J, leaving 14 bases between. The CDR3 is made up of 15 amino acids. Germline CDR1 SGHTA, CDR2 FQGTGA. CDR3 protein: CASSLAGGAGDTQYF. Written as DNA, the CDR3 is TGTGCCAGCAGCTTAGCGGGTGGGGCTGGAGATACGCAGTATTTT. Supplemented by reference TRBV7-3 and TRBJ2-3, the full variable domain reads GAGVSQTPSNKVTEKGKYVELRCDPISGHTALYWYRQSLGQGPEFLIYFQGTGAADDSGLPNDRFFAVRPEGSVSTLKIQRTERGDSAVYLCASSLAGGAGDTQYFGPGTRLTVL.

The V and J genes are TRBV6-5 and TRBJ2-1; 9 nucleotides agree with TRBD2. The CDR3 covers 15 residues. J was trimmed by 15 bases and V by 2 bases; bases with no gene match: 14. In germline, CDR1 is MNHEY, CDR2 SVGAGI. CDR3: CASSYRVSGSYTLFF. The DNA of the CDR3 is TGTGCCAGCAGTTACCGTGTTAGCGGGAGCTATACCCTGTTCTTC.

This clonotype has a count of ten or more. V and J are TRBV24-1 and TRBJ2-5; perhaps TRBD2 as D (6 bases). Trimming removed 0 bases at V and 5 bases at J, with 6 bases between. Germline assignment: CDR1 KGHDR and CDR2 SFDVKD. The CDR3 is 13 amino acids. CDR3 DNA sequence: TGTGCCACCAGTGATTTGCGGGGGGAGACCCAGTACTTC. Its protein is CATSDLRGETQYF.

The V call is TRBV20-1, the J call TRBJ2-2; D ambiguous. Germline V lookup: CDR1 DFQATT, CDR2 SNEGSKA (reference sequence). V lost 0 bases and J 5 bases, leaving 13 bases between the germline ends. The CDR3 runs 15 residues. CDR3 protein: CSARDLETQTGELFF. The CDR3, as DNA: TGCAGTGCTAGAGATCTTGAGACCCAAACCGGGGAGCTGTTTTTT.

This clonotype has just a few counts. The chain is built from TRBV15 and TRBJ2-3; D is unresolved. V shed 5 bases and J shed 0 bases, with 12 bases lying between them. CDR3 length: 15 amino acids. The germline CDR1 and CDR2 sequences are LNHNV and YYDKDF (reference sequence). This CDR3 reads CATSERVSSTDTQYF. Written as DNA, the CDR3 is TGTGCCACCAGCGAACGGGTGTCTAGCACAGATACGCAGTATTTT.

The genes are TRBV6-1 and TRBJ2-7; D tentatively fits TRBD1 or TRBD2 (5 bases each). Germline V lookup: CDR1 MNHNS, CDR2 SASEGT. With 6 bases removed from V and 0 bases from J, the gap between germline ends came to 15 bases. The CDR3 totals 15 residues. CDR3 sequence: CASSRVGESSYEQYF. CDR3 coding DNA: TGTGCCAGCAGCCGCGTGGGGGAAAGCTCCTACGAGCAGTACTTC.

This clonotype was seen a handful of times. The chain combines TRBV6-5 with TRBJ2-7; 9 bases map to TRBD2. Germline V gene lookup returns CDR1 MNHEY and CDR2 SVGAGI. V was pared by 3 bases and J by 2 bases, with 5 bases of the junction left unmatched. The CDR3 spans 15 residues. For the CDR3, the DNA is TGTGCCAGCAGTTATAGCGGGAGTGTGGCCTACGAGCAGTACTTC. This encodes CASSYSGSVAYEQYF.

The chain uses TRBV20-1 and TRBJ1-6, with D maybe TRBD1 (5 bases). Germline V gives CDR1 DFQATT, CDR2 SNEGSKA (reference sequence). Trimming shortened V by 0 bases and J by 6 bases, and 15 bases separated the two germline ends. This CDR3 spans 16 amino acids. The CDR3 DNA is TGCAGTGCTAGAGATCGGGGGGGTTCTCCTAATTCACCCCTCCACTTT. Translating it yields CSARDRGGSPNSPLHF.

The genes are TRBV6-1 and TRBJ2-7, with TRBD2 identical over 7 bases. CDR1 is MNHNS and CDR2 is SASEGT in the germline V gene. V dropped 5 bases and J dropped 4; count of bases not matched to a gene: 11. CDR3 length: 15 residues. The CDR3 here is CASSKDPSGYYEQYF. In DNA, the CDR3 is TGTGCCAGCAGTAAGGATCCTAGCGGCTATTACGAGCAGTACTTC.

This clonotype was detected a few times. The chain recombines TRBV10-3 with TRBJ1-2; 9 bases fit TRBD1. After removal of 7 bases from V and 7 bases from J, the junction contained 10 bases not matched to a gene. The CDR3 has 14 amino acids. Germline CDR1 and CDR2: ENHRY and SYGVKD. CDR3 in amino acids: CAITGDREGGGYTF. CDR3 nucleotide sequence: TGTGCCATCACTGGGGACAGGGAAGGGGGTGGCTACACCTTC.

The rearrangement joins TRBV6-2 or TRBV6-3 to TRBJ2-7, with D unresolved. Germline V gene sequence: CDR1 MNHEY, CDR2 SVGEGT. The CDR3 consists of 16 residues. V was shortened by 0 bases and J by 4 bases, with 16 bases between the two germline ends. In nucleotides, the CDR3 is TGTGCCAGCAGTTACTCTTCTAGTTCGCACGGTTACGAGCAGTACTTC. This codes for CASSYSSSSHGYEQYF.